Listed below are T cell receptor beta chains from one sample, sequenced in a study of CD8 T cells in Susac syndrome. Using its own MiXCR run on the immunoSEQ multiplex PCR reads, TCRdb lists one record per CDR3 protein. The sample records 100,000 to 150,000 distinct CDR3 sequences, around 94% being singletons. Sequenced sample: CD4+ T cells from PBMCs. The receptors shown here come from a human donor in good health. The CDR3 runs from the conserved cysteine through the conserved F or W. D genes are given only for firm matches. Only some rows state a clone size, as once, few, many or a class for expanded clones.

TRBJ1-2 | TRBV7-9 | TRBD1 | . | CASSLEGASGYTF | TGTGCCAGCAGCTTAGAGGGGGCATCGGGCTACACCTTC
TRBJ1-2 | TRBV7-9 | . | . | CASSATDYGYTF | TGTGCCAGCAGCGCGACGGATTATGGCTACACCTTC
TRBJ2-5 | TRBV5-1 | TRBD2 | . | CASSLELAGGETQYF | TGCGCCAGCAGCTTGGAACTAGCGGGAGGAGAGACCCAGTACTTC
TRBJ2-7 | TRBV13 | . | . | CASSSAGAVSYEQYF | TGTGCCAGCAGCTCCGCCGGAGCCGTTTCCTACGAGCAGTACTTC
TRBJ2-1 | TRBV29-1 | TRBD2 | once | CSARTSGISYNEQFF | TGCAGCGCCAGGACTAGCGGGATCTCCTACAATGAGCAGTTCTTC
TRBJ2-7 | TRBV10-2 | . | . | CASSESRRYEQYF | TGCGCCAGCAGTGAGTCAAGGCGTTACGAGCAGTACTTC
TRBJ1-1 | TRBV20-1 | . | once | CSASARTNTEAFF | TGCAGTGCTAGTGCCCGGACCAACACTGAAGCTTTCTTT
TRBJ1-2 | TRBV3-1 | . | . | CASSQGGTDYGYTF | TGTGCCAGCAGCCAAGGTGGGACGGATTATGGCTACACCTTC
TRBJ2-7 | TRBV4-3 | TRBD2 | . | CASSQDLSSAGAESYEQYF | TGCGCCAGCAGCCAAGACCTTAGTAGTGCGGGAGCGGAATCCTACGAGCAGTACTTC
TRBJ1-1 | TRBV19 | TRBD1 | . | CASTADRGRRAFF | TGTGCCAGTACCGCGGACAGGGGGCGTAGGGCTTTCTTT
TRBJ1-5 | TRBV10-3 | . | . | CAISDVSSNQPQHF | TGTGCCATCAGTGACGTCTCTAGCAATCAGCCCCAGCATTTT
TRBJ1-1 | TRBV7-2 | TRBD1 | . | CASSFVAGGGTEAFF | TGTGCCAGCAGCTTTGTAGCAGGGGGAGGCACTGAAGCTTTCTTT
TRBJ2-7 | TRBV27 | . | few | CASSLPYEQYF | TGTGCCAGCAGTTTACCGTACGAGCAGTACTTC
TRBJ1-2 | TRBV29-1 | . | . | CSVAEYYGYTF | TGCAGCGTTGCCGAGTACTATGGCTACACCTTC
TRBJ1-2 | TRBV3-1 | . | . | CASSQVGPGGNYGYTF | TGTGCCAGCAGCCAAGTCGGTCCTGGAGGAAACTATGGCTACACCTTC
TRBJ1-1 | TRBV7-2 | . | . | CASSLNAAEAFF | TGTGCCAGCAGCTTAAATGCTGCTGAAGCTTTCTTT
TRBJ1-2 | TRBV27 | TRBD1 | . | CASRKTGGVYGYTF | TGTGCCAGCAGGAAAACAGGGGGTGTCTATGGCTACACCTTC
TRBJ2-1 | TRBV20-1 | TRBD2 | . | CSAPRVSGGNNEQFF | TGCAGTGCTCCACGGGTTAGCGGGGGGAACAATGAGCAGTTCTTC
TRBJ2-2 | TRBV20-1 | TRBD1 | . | CSAKTGSTGELFF | TGCAGTGCTAAGACAGGGAGTACCGGGGAGCTGTTTTTT
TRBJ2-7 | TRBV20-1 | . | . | CSARSPQKSSYEQYF | TGCAGTGCTAGAAGCCCACAGAAGAGCTCCTACGAGCAGTACTTC
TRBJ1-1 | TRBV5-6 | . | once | CASSTAPGHGGEEVFF | TGTGCCAGCAGCACCGCTCCGGGACACGGGGGGGAGGAAGTTTTCTTT
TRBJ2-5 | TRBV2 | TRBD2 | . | CASQEGPASGSGETQYF | TGTGCCAGCCAAGAAGGCCCCGCTAGCGGGAGCGGGGAGACCCAGTACTTC
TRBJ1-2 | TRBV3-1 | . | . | CASSPPGYGYTF | TGTGCCAGCAGCCCCCCGGGCTATGGCTACACCTTC
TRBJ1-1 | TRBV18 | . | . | CASSPPGTGAFF | TGTGCCAGCTCACCACCGGGCACGGGAGCTTTCTTT
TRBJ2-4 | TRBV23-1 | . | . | CASSQEFRPYF | TGCGCCAGCAGTCAAGAATTCCGGCCCTACTTC
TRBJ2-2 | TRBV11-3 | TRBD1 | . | CASSWTGNRNTGELFF | TGTGCCAGCAGCTGGACAGGGAATCGGAACACCGGGGAGCTGTTTTTT
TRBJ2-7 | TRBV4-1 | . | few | CASSSRDSNYEQYF | TGCGCCAGCAGCTCCCGGGACTCCAACTACGAGCAGTACTTC
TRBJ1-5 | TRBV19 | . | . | CASSRRPFPAGNQPQHF | TGTGCCAGTAGTCGACGGCCTTTCCCCGCGGGCAATCAGCCCCAGCATTTT
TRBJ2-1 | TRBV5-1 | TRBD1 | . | CASSSYRGRSYNEQFF | TGCGCCAGCAGCTCTTACAGGGGGAGATCCTACAATGAGCAGTTCTTC
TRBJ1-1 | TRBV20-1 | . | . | CSARPIMRNTEAFF | TGCAGTGCTAGACCCATTATGAGGAACACTGAAGCTTTCTTT
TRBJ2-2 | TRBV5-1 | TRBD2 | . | CASSSTSANTGELFF | TGCGCCAGCAGCTCGACTAGCGCGAACACCGGGGAGCTGTTTTTT
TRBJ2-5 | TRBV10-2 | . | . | CASSDLTGDETQYF | TGCGCCAGCAGTGATTTGACAGGAGACGAGACCCAGTACTTC
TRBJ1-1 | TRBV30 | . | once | CAWSVKGGRQAFF | TGTGCCTGGAGTGTAAAGGGGGGTCGGCAAGCTTTCTTT
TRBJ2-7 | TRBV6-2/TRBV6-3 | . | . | CASRRDTSPEEQYF | TGTGCCAGCAGGCGGGACACTTCCCCGGAGGAGCAGTACTTC
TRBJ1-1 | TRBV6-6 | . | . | CASSYSGGSTEAFF | TGTGCCAGCAGTTACTCCGGCGGATCCACTGAAGCTTTCTTT
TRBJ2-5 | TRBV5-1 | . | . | CASSLVGRRETQYF | TGCGCCAGCAGCTTGGTGGGACGTCGAGAGACCCAGTACTTC
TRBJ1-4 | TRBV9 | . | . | CASSVGSRTTNEKLFF | TGTGCCAGCAGCGTAGGGTCGAGGACAACTAATGAAAAACTGTTTTTT
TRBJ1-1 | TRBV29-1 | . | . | CSVEAGMNTEAFF | TGCAGCGTTGAAGCAGGGATGAACACTGAAGCTTTCTTT
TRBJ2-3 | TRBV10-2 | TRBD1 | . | CASSEEGQGADTQYF | TGCGCCAGCAGTGAGGAGGGACAGGGAGCAGATACGCAGTATTTT
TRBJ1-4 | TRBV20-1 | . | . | CSARDETRVGTTNEKLFF | TGCAGTGCTAGAGATGAAACCAGGGTTGGGACAACTAATGAAAAACTGTTTTTT
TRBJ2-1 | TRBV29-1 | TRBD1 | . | CSVATGTGYNEQFF | TGCAGCGTCGCCACCGGGACAGGGTACAATGAGCAGTTCTTC
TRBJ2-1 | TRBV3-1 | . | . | CASSQDGTGRSYNEQFF | TGTGCCAGCAGCCAAGACGGCACGGGTCGCTCCTACAATGAGCAGTTCTTC
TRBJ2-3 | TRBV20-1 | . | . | CSPRRGWDTDTQYF | TGCAGTCCTCGCCGAGGATGGGACACAGATACGCAGTATTTT
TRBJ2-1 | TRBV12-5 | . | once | CASGLVLWGAGDEQFF | TGTGCTAGTGGTTTGGTACTTTGGGGGGCTGGCGATGAGCAGTTCTTC